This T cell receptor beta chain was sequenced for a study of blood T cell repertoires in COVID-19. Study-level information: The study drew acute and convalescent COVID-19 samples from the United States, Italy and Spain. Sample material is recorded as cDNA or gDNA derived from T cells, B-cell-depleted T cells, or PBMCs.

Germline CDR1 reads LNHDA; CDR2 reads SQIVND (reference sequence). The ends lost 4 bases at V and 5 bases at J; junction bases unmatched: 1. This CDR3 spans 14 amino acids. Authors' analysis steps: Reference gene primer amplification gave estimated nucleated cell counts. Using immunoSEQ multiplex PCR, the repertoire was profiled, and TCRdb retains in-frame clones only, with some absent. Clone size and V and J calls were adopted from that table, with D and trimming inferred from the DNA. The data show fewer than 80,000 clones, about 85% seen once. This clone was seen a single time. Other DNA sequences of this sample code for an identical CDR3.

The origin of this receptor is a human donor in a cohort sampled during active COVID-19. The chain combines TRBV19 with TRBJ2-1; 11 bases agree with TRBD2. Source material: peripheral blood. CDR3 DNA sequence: TGTGCCAGTAGTAGACTAGCGGGGAACAATGAGCAGTTCTTC. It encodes CASSRLAGNNEQFF.